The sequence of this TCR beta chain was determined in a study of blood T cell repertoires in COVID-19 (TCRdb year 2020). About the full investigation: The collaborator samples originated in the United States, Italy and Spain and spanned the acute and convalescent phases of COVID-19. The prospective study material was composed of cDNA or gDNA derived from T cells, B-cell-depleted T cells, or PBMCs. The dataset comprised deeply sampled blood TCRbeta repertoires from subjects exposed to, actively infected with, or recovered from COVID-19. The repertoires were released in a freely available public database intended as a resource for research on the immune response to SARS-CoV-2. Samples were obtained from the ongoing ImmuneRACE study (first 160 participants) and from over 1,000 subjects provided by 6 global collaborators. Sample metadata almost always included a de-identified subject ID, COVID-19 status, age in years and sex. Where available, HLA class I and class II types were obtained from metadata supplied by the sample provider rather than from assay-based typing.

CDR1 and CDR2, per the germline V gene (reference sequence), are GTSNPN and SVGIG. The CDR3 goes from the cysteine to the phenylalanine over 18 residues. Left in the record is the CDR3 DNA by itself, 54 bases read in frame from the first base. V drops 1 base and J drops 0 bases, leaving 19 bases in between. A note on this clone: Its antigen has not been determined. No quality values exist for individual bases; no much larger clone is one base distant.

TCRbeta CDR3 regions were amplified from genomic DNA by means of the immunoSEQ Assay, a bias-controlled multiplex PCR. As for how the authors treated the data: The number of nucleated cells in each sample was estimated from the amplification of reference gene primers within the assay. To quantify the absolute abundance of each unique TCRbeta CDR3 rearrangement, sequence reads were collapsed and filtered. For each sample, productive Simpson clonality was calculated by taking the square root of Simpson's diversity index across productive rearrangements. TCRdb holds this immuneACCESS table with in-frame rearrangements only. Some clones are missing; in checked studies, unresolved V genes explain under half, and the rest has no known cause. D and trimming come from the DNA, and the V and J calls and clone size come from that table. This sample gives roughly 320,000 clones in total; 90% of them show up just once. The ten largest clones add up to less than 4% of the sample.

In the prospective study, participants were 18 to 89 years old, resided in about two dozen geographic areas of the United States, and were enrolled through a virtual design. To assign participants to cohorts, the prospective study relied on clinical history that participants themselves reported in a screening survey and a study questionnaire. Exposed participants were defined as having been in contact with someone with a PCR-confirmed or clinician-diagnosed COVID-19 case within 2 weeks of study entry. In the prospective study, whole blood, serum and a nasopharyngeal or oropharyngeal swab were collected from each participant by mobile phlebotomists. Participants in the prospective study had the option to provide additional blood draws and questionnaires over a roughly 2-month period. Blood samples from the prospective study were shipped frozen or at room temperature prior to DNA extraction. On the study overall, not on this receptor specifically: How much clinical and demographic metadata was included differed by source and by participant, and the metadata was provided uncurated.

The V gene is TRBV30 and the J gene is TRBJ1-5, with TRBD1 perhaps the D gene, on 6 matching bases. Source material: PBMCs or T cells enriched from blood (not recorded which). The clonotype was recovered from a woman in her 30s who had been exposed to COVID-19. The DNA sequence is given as TGTGCCTGGAGTGCGGGGGGGACACCGGAAGCTAGCAATCAGCCCCAGCATTTT. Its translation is CAWSAGGTPEASNQPQHF. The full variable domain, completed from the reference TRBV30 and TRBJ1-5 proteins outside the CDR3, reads SQTIHQWPATLVQPVGSPLSLECTVEGTSNPNLYWYRQAAGRGLQLLFYSVGIGQISSEVPQNLSASRPQDRQFILSSKKLLLSDSGFYLCAWSAGGTPEASNQPQHFGDGTRLSIL.